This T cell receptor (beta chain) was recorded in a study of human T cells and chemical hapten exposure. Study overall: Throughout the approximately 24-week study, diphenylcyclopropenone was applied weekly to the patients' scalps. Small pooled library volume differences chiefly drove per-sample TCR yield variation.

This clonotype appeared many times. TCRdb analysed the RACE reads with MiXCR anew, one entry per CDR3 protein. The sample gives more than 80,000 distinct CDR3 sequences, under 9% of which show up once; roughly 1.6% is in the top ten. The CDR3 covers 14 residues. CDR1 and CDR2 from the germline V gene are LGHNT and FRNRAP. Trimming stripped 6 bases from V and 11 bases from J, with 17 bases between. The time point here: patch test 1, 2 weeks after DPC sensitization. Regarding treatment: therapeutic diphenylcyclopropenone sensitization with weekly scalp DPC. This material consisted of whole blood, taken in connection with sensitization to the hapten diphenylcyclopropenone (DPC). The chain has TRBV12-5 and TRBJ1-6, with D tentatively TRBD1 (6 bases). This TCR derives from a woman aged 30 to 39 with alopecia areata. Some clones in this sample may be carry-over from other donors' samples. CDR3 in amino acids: CASGTDRFPAPLHF. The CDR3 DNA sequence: TGTGCTAGTGGCACAGACAGGTTCCCGGCACCCCTCCACTTT.